The 15 T cell receptor beta chains listed next were all sequenced from one sample in a study of cytomegalovirus exposure and HLA in healthy donors. Sequencing used immunoSEQ multiplex PCR; TCRdb keeps in-frame clones, though not all of them. The sample consists of 150,000 to 200,000 clones, approximately 86% of them appearing once. Sequenced material: PBMCs. The receptors stem from a man aged 18 to 29 in good health and CMV-seropositive.

This clone was detected only once. V and J are TRBV1 and TRBJ2-5; the DNA was not used to check the table's D call, TRBD2. TRBV1 is assigned pseudogene status. This CDR3 region has 19 residues. The CDR3 DNA follows: TGCACCAGCAGCCAAGATTTTCCACTGTGGAGGGGGGGACAAGAGACCCAGTACTTC. Its translation is CTSSQDFPLWRGGQETQYF.

The chain links TRBV5-4 to TRBJ2-1; 10 bases fit TRBD2. CDR3 length: 14 residues. V lost 4 bases and J lost 6; bases outside the gene matches: 4. The germline CDR1 and CDR2 sequences are SGHNT and YYREEE (reference sequence). The CDR3 spells CASSRTSGVNEQFF. The CDR3 region has the DNA TGTGCCAGCAGCCGGACTAGCGGCGTCAATGAGCAGTTCTTC.

This CDR3 is CGARGVGENTIYF. In DNA, the CDR3 is TGTGGAGCCCGGGGGGTCGGGGAAAACACCATATATTTT. This chain joins TRBV7-2 and TRBJ1-3, with D possibly being TRBD1 (5 bases). Germline V lookup: CDR1 SGHTA, CDR2 FQGNSA. The CDR3 contains 13 residues.

This clone was found once. The rearrangement links TRBV4-1 to TRBJ1-2; D is possibly TRBD1 (5 bases). Germline V CDR1 and CDR2: MGHRA, YSYEKL. This CDR3 region has 14 residues. With 4 bases removed from V and 7 bases from J, the gap between germline ends came to 16 bases. CDR3 protein: CASSPSGGRGGYTF. CDR3 DNA: TGCGCCAGCAGCCCCTCTGGGGGGAGAGGTGGCTACACCTTC.

The genes are TRBV4-1 and TRBJ2-7, with TRBD2 identical over 11 bases. Germline V gives CDR1 MGHRA, CDR2 YSYEKL. This CDR3 contains 17 residues. Unmatched junction bases numbered 10, after V lost 1 base and J lost 5 bases. DNA of the CDR3: TGCGCCAGCAGCCAAGGGGACCGTTTAGCGGGAGGGCACGAGCAGTACTTC. It translates to CASSQGDRLAGGHEQYF.

Note on this clone: It may be a read error: a sequence one base away is much more abundant. The CDR3 here is CSIARGNRDEQYF. CDR3 coding DNA: TGCAGCATTGCCAGGGGGAACCGGGACGAGCAGTACTTC. V is TRBV29-1 and J is TRBJ2-7, with 7 bases matching TRBD1. Looked up from germline, CDR1 is SQVTM and CDR2 is ANQGSEA. V lost 8 bases to trimming and J lost 5 bases; unmatched junction nucleotides: 12. CDR3 size: 13 residues.

CDR3 nucleotide sequence: TGCGCCAGCAGCTTGTTCCAAGCTCAATCATCCTACGAGCAGTACTTC. It encodes CASSLFQAQSSYEQYF. The chain has TRBV5-1 and TRBJ2-7; D ambiguous. V was pared by 1 base and J by 1 base, with 15 bases between. Germline V gene lookup returns CDR1 SGHRS and CDR2 YFSETQ. CDR3 length equals 16 residues.

This clone showed up just once. V is TRBV28 and J is TRBJ1-2, with D uncertain. This CDR3 is 12 amino acids long. Germline CDR1 MDHEN, CDR2 SYDVKM. Trimming stripped 7 bases from V and 0 bases from J, with 6 bases between. CDR3 nucleotide sequence: TGTGCCAGCAATCCGTCTAACTATGGCTACACCTTC. This translates into CASNPSNYGYTF.

The V call is TRBV6-5, the J call TRBJ1-4, with 9 bases lining up with TRBD1. After removal of 2 bases from V and 6 bases from J, the junction contained 7 bases not matched to a gene. The CDR3 runs 16 residues. Germline lookup yields CDR1 MNHEY and CDR2 SVGAGI. CDR3 bases: TGTGCCAGCAGTTACACCTCGAGACAGGGGGATGAAAAACTGTTTTTT. Protein sequence: CASSYTSRQGDEKLFF.

The chain recombines TRBV5-1 with TRBJ1-2, with 10 positions matching TRBD1. This CDR3 comprises 15 residues. Trimming removed 4 bases from V and 8 bases from J; junction bases left unmatched: 11. Germline loops: CDR1 SGHRS, CDR2 YFSETQ. The CDR3: CASSRTTGGGSGYTF. The CDR3 DNA is TGCGCCAGCAGCCGCACGACAGGGGGCGGATCAGGCTACACCTTC.

The rearrangement uses TRBV27 and TRBJ1-6; TRBD1 matches 9 bases. V shed 2 bases and J 11 bases; nucleotides not matched to a gene: 10. There are 16 residues in the CDR3. Germline lookup yields CDR1 MNHEY and CDR2 SMNVEV (reference sequence). The CDR3 DNA follows: TGTGCCAGCAGTTTAAGAGGAGGACAGGGGATGGCACCCCTCCACTTT. Its translation: CASSLRGGQGMAPLHF.

The chain carries TRBV5-1 and TRBJ1-1, with D maybe TRBD1 (6 bases). Deletions cut 0 bases from V and 5 bases from J, with 11 bases between. Per the germline V gene, CDR1 is SGHRS and CDR2 is YFSETQ. The CDR3 consists of 14 residues. In DNA, the CDR3 is TGCGCCAGCAGCTTGGGGGGGGGCGAAACTGAAGCTTTCTTT. It yields the protein CASSLGGGETEAFF.

The rearrangement uses TRBV7-9 and TRBJ1-5; 7 nucleotides align to TRBD1. Germline V gene sequence: CDR1 SEHNR, CDR2 FQNEAQ (reference sequence). The CDR3 runs 16 residues. V trimming: 5 bases; J trimming: 5 bases; junction bases outside the gene matches: 12. The CDR3 protein is CASSLSSTGVYQPQHF. The CDR3, as DNA: TGTGCCAGCAGCCTCTCAAGTACAGGGGTATATCAGCCCCAGCATTTT.

V gene TRBV7-6 combines with J gene TRBJ2-3; 9 nucleotides match TRBD2. Trimming at V came to 3 bases and at J to 6 bases, leaving 4 bases not matched to a gene. Germline CDR1 SGHVS, CDR2 FNYEAQ. The CDR3 spans 14 residues. The CDR3 region is CASSLRGGGDTQYF. DNA for the CDR3: TGTGCCAGCAGCTTGCGGGGGGGCGGGGATACGCAGTATTTT.

The gene calls are TRBV9 and TRBJ1-1, with D uncertain. The CDR3 has 14 amino acids. Trimming shortened V by 0 bases and J by 6 bases, and 12 bases separated the two germline ends. Germline V lookup: CDR1 SGDLS, CDR2 YYNGEE. CDR3 coding DNA: TGTGCCAGCAGCGTAGGGACTTGGAGCGCTGAAGCTTTCTTT. Translating gives CASSVGTWSAEAFF.